This TCR beta chain was sequenced for a study of blood T cell repertoires in COVID-19. Sequencing was performed with immunoSEQ multiplex PCR; in TCRdb, only in-frame clones are kept and a portion is missing. Of 490,000 or so clones listed, more than 85% are singletons. Cohort 3 donors counted as recovered after two negative PCRs, clearance, or resolved symptoms. The receptor's source is a woman aged 60-70 years who had recovered from COVID-19. Sequenced material: PBMCs or T cells enriched from blood (not recorded which).

The CDR3 here is CASKLADQPQHF. CDR3 DNA sequence: TGTGCCAGTAAGTTAGCGGATCAGCCCCAGCATTTT. The chain has TRBV19 and TRBJ1-5; D unclear. The CDR3 runs 12 residues. The V gene's germline CDR1 is LNHDA and CDR2 SQIVND (reference sequence). V lost 7 bases, J lost 5 bases, and 9 bases lay in between.